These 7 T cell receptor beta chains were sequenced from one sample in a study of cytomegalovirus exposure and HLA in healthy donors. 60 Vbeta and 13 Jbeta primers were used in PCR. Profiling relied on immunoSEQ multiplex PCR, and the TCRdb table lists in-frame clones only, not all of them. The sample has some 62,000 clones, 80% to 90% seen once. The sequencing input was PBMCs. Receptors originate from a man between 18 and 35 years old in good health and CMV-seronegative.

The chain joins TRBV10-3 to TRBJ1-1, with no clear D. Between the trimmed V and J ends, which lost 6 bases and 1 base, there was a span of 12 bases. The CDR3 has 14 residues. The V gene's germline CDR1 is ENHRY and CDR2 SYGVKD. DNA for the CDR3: TGTGCCATCAGAGGCTCGGCGGGGAACACTGAAGCTTTCTTT. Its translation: CAIRGSAGNTEAFF.

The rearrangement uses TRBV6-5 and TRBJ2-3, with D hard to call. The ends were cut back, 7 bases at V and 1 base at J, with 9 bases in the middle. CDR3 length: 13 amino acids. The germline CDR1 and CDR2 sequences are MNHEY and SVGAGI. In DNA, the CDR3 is TGTGCCAGCATAGCCCGTGGCACAGATACGCAGTATTTT. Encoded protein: CASIARGTDTQYF.

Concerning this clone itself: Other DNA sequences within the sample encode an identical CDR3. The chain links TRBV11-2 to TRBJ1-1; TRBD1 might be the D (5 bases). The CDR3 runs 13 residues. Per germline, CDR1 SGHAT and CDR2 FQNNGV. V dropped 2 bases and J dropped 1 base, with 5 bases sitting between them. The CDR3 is CASSLTGNTEAFF. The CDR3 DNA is TGTGCCAGCAGCTTAACAGGGAACACTGAAGCTTTCTTT.

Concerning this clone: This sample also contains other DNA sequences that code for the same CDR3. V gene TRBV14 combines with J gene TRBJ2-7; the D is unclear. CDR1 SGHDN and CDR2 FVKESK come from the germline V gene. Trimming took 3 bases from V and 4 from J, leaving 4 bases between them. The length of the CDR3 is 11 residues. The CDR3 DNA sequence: TGTGCCAGCAGCCATTCTTACGAGCAGTACTTC. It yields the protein CASSHSYEQYF.

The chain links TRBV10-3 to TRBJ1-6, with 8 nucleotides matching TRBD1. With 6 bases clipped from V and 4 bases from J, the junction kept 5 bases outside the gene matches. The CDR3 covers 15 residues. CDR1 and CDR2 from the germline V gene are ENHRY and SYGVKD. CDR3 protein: CAISLQGAYNSPLHF. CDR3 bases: TGTGCCATCAGCCTGCAGGGGGCTTATAATTCACCCCTCCACTTT.

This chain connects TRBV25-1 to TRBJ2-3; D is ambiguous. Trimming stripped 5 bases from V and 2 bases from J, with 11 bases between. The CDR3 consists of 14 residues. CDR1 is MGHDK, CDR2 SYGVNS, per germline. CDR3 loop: CASSTIHNTDTQYF. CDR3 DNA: TGTGCCAGCAGTACTATTCACAACACAGATACGCAGTATTTT.

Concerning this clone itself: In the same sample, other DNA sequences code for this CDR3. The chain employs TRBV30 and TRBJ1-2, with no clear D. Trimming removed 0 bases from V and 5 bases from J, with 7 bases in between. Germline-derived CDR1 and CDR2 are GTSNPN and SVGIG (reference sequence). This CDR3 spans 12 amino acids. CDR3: CAWSVALYGYTF. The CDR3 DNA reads TGTGCCTGGAGTGTCGCACTTTATGGCTACACCTTC. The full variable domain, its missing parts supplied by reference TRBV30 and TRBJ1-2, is SQTIHQWPATLVQPVGSPLSLECTVEGTSNPNLYWYRQAAGRGLQLLFYSVGIGQISSEVPQNLSASRPQDRQFILSSKKLLLSDSGFYLCAWSVALYGYTFGSGTRLTVV.